The 8 T cell receptor beta chains in this list originate from one sample, sequenced in a study of blood T cell repertoires in COVID-19. Generated by immunoSEQ multiplex PCR, the TCRdb table keeps only in-frame clones and is missing some. The repertoire consists of roughly 54,000 clones, with around nine tenths occurring once and the leading ten covering under 6.5%. Sequences were obtained from peripheral blood. All receptors derive from a woman aged 60-75 years with COVID-19, enrolled during active disease.

V is TRBV4-1 and J is TRBJ2-5; the match to TRBD2 covers 11 bases. V dropped 1 base and J dropped 4; count of bases not matched to a gene: 5. The CDR3 covers 16 residues. Germline V gene data show CDR1 as MGHRA and CDR2 as YSYEKL. The DNA for the CDR3 is TGCGCCAGCAGCCAAGGTTGGGGGACTAGCGGAGAGACCCAGTACTTC. This translates into CASSQGWGTSGETQYF.

This clone was observed once. This chain uses TRBV18 with TRBJ1-2; 8 positions agree with TRBD1. V was clipped by 2 bases and J by 3 bases; unmatched bases: 2. In germline, CDR1 is KGHSH, CDR2 LQKENI. This CDR3 spans 14 amino acids. Here the CDR3 reads CASSPNRGDYGYTF. The CDR3 DNA is TGTGCCAGCTCACCAAACAGGGGGGACTATGGCTACACCTTC.

The V call is TRBV5-1, the J call TRBJ1-1, with 7 bases fitting TRBD1. Germline assignment: CDR1 SGHRS and CDR2 YFSETQ. J gave up 6 bases and V 5 bases, and 13 bases lay outside the gene matches. The CDR3 totals 15 residues. CDR3: CASRKRQGSNAEAFF. In DNA form, the CDR3 reads TGCGCCAGCAGAAAAAGACAGGGTAGCAACGCTGAAGCTTTCTTT.

The J gene is TRBJ2-2, the V gene TRBV5-1; 9 positions match TRBD2. Germline V gives CDR1 SGHRS, CDR2 YFSETQ. J gave up 4 bases and V 4 bases, and 8 bases lay outside the gene matches. The CDR3 is made up of 16 amino acids. CDR3 amino acids: CASSKIAGVGTGELFF. The CDR3 DNA reads as TGCGCCAGCAGCAAAATAGCGGGAGTGGGCACCGGGGAGCTGTTTTTT.

V usage is TRBV10-3 and J usage is TRBJ2-1; D unclear. Trimming stripped 10 bases from V and 0 bases from J, with 10 bases between. The CDR3 spans 13 residues. Germline V gene lookup returns CDR1 ENHRY and CDR2 SYGVKD. The CDR3, as DNA: TGTGCCACCCGCGTAAGCTCCTACAATGAGCAGTTCTTC. Its protein product is CATRVSSYNEQFF.

The V gene is TRBV29-1, the J gene TRBJ2-1; 10 bases are shared with TRBD2. The CDR3 covers 13 residues. Trimming removed 3 bases from V and 12 bases from J; junction bases left unmatched: 8. The V gene's germline CDR1 is SQVTM and CDR2 ANQGSEA. In DNA form, the CDR3 reads TGCAGCGTTGAGGCCACTAGCGGGGCACGGCAGTTCTTC. It is translated as CSVEATSGARQFF.

V is TRBV3-1 (or the pseudogene TRBV3-2) and J is TRBJ2-1; TRBD2 aligns across 12 bases. V dropped 1 base and J dropped 4; count of bases not matched to a gene: 11. CDR1 is LGHDT and CDR2 is YNNKEL in the germline V gene (reference sequence). The CDR3 has 19 amino acids. The CDR3 spells CASSQAVASGRAAYNEQFF. CDR3 DNA: TGTGCCAGCAGCCAAGCGGTGGCTAGCGGGAGGGCCGCGTACAATGAGCAGTTCTTC.

The genes are TRBV27 and TRBJ2-7; a weak D match, TRBD1 (6 bases). V was clipped by 4 bases and J by 4 bases, with 17 bases between them. The CDR3 is made up of 15 amino acids. Germline CDR1 is MNHEY and CDR2 is SMNVEV (reference sequence). This chain's CDR3 is CASSYQGLRAYEQYF. The CDR3 bases are TGTGCCAGCAGTTACCAGGGGTTGCGGGCATACGAGCAGTACTTC.